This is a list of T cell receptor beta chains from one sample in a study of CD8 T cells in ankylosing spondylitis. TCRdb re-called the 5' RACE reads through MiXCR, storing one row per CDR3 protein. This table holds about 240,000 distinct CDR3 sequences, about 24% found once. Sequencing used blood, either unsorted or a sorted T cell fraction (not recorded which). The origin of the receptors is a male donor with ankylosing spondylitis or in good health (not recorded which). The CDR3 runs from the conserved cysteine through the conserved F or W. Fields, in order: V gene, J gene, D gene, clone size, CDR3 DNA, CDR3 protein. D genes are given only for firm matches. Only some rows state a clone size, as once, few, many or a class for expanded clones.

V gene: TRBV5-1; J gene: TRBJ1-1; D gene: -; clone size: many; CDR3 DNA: TGCGCCAGCAGCTTACGTTACGGGACGAACACTGAAGCTTTCTTT; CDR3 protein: CASSLRYGTNTEAFF
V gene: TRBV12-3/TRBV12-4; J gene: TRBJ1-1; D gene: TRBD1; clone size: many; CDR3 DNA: TGTGCCAGCGCACAGGGGGCGAACACTGAAGCTTTCTTT; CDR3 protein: CASAQGANTEAFF
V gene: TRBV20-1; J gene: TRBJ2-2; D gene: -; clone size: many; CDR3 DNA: TGCAGTGCTAGAGGATACTTTGGCACCGGGGAGCTGTTTTTT; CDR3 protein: CSARGYFGTGELFF
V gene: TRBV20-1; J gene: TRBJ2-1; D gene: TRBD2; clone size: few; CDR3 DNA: TGCAGTGCGGAGGGAGGGACCCTAAGGCCCAATGAGCAGTTCTTC; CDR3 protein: CSAEGGTLRPNEQFF
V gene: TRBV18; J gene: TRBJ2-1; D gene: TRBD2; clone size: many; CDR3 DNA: TGTGCCAGCTCAATCCTAGCGGGGGAGTACAATGAGCAGTTCTTC; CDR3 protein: CASSILAGEYNEQFF
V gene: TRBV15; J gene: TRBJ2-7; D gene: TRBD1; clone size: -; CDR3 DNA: TGTGCCACCAGCAGAGGGGGGAGTGACAGGGGGTTTCGGGAGCAGTACTTC; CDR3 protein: CATSRGGSDRGFREQYF
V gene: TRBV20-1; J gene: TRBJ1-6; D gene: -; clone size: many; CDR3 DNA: TGCAGTGCCCCCCCGGGCCAGGGAGGCAATTCACCCCTCCACTTT; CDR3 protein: CSAPPGQGGNSPLHF
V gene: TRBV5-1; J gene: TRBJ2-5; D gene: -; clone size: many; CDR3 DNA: TGCGCCAGCAGCCGGGGACCGAACCAAGAGACCCAGTACTTC; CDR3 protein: CASSRGPNQETQYF
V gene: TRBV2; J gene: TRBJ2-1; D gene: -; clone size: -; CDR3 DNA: TGTGCCAGCAGTGAAGTGTCAGGGCCTAATGAGCAGTTCTTC; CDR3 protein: CASSEVSGPNEQFF
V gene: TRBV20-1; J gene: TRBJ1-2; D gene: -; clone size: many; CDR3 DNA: TGCAGTCCGGGAGGGGAAAAGAGAGACTATGGCTACACCTTC; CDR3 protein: CSPGGEKRDYGYTF
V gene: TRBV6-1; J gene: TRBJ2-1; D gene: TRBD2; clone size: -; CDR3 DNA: TGTGCCAGCAGTACCCCAGCTAGCGGGGGCCGAGACTCCTACAATGAGCAGTTCTTC; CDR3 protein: CASSTPASGGRDSYNEQFF
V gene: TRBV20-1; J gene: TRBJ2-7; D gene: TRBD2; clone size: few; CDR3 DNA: TGCAGTGCTAGCAAGACTAGCGGGGTTTACGAGCAGTACTTC; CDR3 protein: CSASKTSGVYEQYF
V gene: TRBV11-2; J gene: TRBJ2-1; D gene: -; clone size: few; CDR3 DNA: TGTGCCAGCAGCTTAGGGCGGGGGCTACACAATGAGCAGTTCTTC; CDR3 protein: CASSLGRGLHNEQFF
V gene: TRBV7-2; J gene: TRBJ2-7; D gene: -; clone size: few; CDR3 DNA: TGTGCCAGCAGCCTAGGCCTCCTCTACGAGCAGTACTTC; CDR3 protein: CASSLGLLYEQYF
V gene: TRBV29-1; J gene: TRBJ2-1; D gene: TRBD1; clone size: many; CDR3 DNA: TGCAGCGCCCCGCGGGACAGGGGGTCGGGTGAGCAGTTCTTC; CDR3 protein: CSAPRDRGSGEQFF
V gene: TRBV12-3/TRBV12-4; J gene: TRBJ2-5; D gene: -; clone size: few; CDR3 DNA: TGTGCCAGCAGCCGCTTTCCGTACCAAGAGACCCAGTACTTC; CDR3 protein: CASSRFPYQETQYF
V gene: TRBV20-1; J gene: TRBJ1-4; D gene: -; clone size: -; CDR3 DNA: TGCAGTGCTAGGCCCACAGGGTATGAGGGAAAACTGTTTTTT; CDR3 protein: CSARPTGYEGKLFF
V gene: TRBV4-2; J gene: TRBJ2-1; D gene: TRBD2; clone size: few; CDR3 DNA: TGTGCCAGCAGCCAAAGGTCGGGACTAGCGGGGAACAATGAGCAGTTCTTC; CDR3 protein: CASSQRSGLAGNNEQFF
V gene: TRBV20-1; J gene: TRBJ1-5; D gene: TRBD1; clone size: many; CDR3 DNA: TGCAGTGCTAGGGACAGGGTCGGGGGGCAGCCCCAGCATTTT; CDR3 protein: CSARDRVGGQPQHF
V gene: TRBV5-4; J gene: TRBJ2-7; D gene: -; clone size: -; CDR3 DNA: TGTGCCAGCAGCTTGGGGTCGGCTAGCGTCGAGCAGTACTTC; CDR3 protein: CASSLGSASVEQYF
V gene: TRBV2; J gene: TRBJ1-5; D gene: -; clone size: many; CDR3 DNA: TGTGCCAGCAAGAGCCAAAATCAGCCCCAGCATTTT; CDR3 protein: CASKSQNQPQHF
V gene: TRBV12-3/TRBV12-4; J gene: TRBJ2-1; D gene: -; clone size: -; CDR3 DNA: TGTGCCAGCAGTTTGGGCGGGCCATCCTACAATGAGCAGTTCTTC; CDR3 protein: CASSLGGPSYNEQFF
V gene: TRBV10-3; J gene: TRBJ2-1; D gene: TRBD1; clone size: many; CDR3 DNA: TGTGCCATCAGTGTGGACAGGGTTAATGAGCAGTTCTTC; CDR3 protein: CAISVDRVNEQFF
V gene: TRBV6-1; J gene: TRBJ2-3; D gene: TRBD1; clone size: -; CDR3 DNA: TGTGCCAGCAGTCCCGCGGACAGGGGGCCGTATACGCAGTATTTT; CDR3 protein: CASSPADRGPYTQYF
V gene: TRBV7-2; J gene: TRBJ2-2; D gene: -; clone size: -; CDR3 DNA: TGTGCCAGCAGCTTAGTCCAGACAACGAACACCGGGGAGCTGTTTTTT; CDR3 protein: CASSLVQTTNTGELFF
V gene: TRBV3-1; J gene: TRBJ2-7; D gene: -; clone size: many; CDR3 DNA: TGTGCCAGCAGCATAAGACGACTAACGCCCTACGAGCAGTACTTC; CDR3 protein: CASSIRRLTPYEQYF
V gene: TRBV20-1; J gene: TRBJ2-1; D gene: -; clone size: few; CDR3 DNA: TGCAGTGCTAGTTCCTTAGGGAGTGAGCAGTTCTTC; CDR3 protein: CSASSLGSEQFF
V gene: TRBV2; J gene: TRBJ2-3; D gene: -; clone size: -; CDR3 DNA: TGTGCCAGCAGTGAAAAGGGGTGGGATACGCAGTATTTT; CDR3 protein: CASSEKGWDTQYF
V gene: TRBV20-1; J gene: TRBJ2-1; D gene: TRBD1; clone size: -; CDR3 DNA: TGCAGTGCTAGAGGACTACCCGGCCCGGGACAGCGCTTTTACAATGAGCAGTTCTTC; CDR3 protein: CSARGLPGPGQRFYNEQFF
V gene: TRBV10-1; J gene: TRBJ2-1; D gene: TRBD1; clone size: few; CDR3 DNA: TGCGCCAGCAGTCCCTTACAAAGACAGGGGTCCTCCTACAATGAGCAGTTCTTC; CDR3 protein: CASSPLQRQGSSYNEQFF
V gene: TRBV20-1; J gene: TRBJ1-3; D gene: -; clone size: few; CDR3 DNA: TGCAGTTTCAGCGGCAGGGATGGAAACACCATATATTTT; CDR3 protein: CSFSGRDGNTIYF
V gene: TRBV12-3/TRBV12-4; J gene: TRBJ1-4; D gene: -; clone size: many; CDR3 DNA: TGTGCCAGCAGTTGGGGGATCAATCGGTATGAAAAACTGTTTTTT; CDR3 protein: CASSWGINRYEKLFF
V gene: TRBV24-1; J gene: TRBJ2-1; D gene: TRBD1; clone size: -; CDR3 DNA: TGTGCCACCAGTGAGGGGACAGCCTACAATGAGCAGTTCTTC; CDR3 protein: CATSEGTAYNEQFF
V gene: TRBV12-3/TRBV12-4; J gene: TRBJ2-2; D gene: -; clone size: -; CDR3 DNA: TGTGCCAGCAGTGCAGGGAAGGGGTCCGGGGAGCTGTTTTTT; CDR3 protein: CASSAGKGSGELFF
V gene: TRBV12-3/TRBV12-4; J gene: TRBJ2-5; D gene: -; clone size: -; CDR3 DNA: TGTGCCAGCAGTTCAACCGGGACAACCTTCGGGGTCCAAGAGACCCAGTACTTC; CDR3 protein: CASSSTGTTFGVQETQYF
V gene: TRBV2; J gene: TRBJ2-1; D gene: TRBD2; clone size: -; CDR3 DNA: TGTGCCAGAGGCGGGACTAGTACCTACAATGAGCAGTTCTTC; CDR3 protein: CARGGTSTYNEQFF
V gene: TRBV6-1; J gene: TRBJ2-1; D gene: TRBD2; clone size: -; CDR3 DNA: TGTGCCAGCAGCCTTAGCGGGGGGTTTAGGAATGAGCAGTTCTTC; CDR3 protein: CASSLSGGFRNEQFF
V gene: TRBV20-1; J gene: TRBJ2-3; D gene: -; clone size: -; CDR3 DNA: TGCAGTGCTAGATCCGGACTAGATACGCAGTATTTT; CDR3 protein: CSARSGLDTQYF
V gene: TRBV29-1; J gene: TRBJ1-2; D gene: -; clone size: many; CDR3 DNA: TGCAGCGTCTCCGGATCGGACTCCTTCTATGGCTACACCTTC; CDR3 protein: CSVSGSDSFYGYTF
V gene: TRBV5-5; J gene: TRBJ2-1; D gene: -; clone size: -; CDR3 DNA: TGTGCCAGCAGCTTGACTGAAGCCTACAATGAGCAGTTCTTC; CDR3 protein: CASSLTEAYNEQFF
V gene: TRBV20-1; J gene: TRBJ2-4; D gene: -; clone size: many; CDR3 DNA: TGCAGTGCTAGAGATCGGGAGCTAGCCAAAAACATTCAGTACTTC; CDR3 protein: CSARDRELAKNIQYF
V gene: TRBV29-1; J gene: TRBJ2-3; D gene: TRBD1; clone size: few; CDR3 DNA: TGCAGCGTTGAGGCGGGGACAGGTACGCAGTATTTT; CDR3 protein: CSVEAGTGTQYF
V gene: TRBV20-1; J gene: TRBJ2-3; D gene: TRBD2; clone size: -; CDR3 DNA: TGCAGTCCGAGGACTAGCGGTAGCACAGATACGCAGTATTTT; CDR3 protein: CSPRTSGSTDTQYF
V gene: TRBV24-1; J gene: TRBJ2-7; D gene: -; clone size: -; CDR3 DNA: TGTGCCACCAGTGAACCCAACAGGGACAAAGGCTACGAGCAGTACTTC; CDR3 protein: CATSEPNRDKGYEQYF
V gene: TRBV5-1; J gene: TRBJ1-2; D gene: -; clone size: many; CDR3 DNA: TGCGCCAGCAGTCTAGACAGCCTCTATGGCTACACCTTC; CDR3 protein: CASSLDSLYGYTF
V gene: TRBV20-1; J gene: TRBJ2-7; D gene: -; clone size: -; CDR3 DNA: TGCAGTGCTAGGGGGGGCGGGTCCTACAATGAGCAGTACTTC; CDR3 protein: CSARGGGSYNEQYF
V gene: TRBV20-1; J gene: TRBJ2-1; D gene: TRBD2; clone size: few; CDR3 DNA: TGCAGTGCTAGATTTGGGACTAGTTATGAGCAGTTCTTC; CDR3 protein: CSARFGTSYEQFF
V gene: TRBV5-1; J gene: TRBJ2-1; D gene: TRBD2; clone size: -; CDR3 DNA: TGCGCCAGCAGCCCCCGGGTAGCGGGGCCTGAGCAGTTCTTC; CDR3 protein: CASSPRVAGPEQFF